This T cell receptor beta chain was identified during a study of shared clonotypes between healthy human individuals. Sequencing used immunoSEQ multiplex PCR; TCRdb keeps in-frame clones, though not all of them. The sample shows about 680,000 clones, 92% of them seen only once. The CDR3 consists of 14 residues. CDR1 and CDR2 (germline): SGHVS, FQNEAQ. The V and J ends lost 1 base and 8 bases, in that order; junction bases with no gene match: 3. Terminally differentiated effector memory CD45RA+ cells were excluded from the naive CD8 cells, which were CD45RO-negative and positively selected for CCR7. Sequences were obtained from naive CD8+ T cells sorted from blood. The sequence derives from a man younger than 40 in good health. This chain connects TRBV7-8 to TRBJ1-2; TRBD1 aligns across 11 bases. The CDR3 DNA sequence: TGTGCCAGCAGCTTAGGGACAGGGGGCGGCGGCTACACCTTC. It specifies CASSLGTGGGGYTF.